This TCR beta chain was sequenced during a study of cytomegalovirus exposure and HLA in healthy donors. Using immunoSEQ multiplex PCR, the repertoire was profiled, and TCRdb retains in-frame clones only, with some absent. The sample comprises some 170,000 clones, approximately 86% of which are singletons, and approximately 2.2% rests with the top ten. Per the germline V gene, CDR1 is SEHNR and CDR2 is FQNEAQ (reference sequence). Trimming stripped 4 bases from V and 6 bases from J, with 13 bases between. This CDR3 contains 14 residues. The chain carries TRBV7-9 and TRBJ1-5, with D perhaps matching TRBD1 (5 bases). Sequenced sample: PBMCs. This clonotype originated in a woman between 18 and 29 years old in good health and CMV-seronegative. This CDR3 reads CASSSGVGGQPQHF. CDR3 DNA: TGTGCCAGCAGCTCCGGAGTCGGGGGTCAGCCCCAGCATTTT.